These 17 T cell receptor beta chains originate from one sample sequenced in a study of cytomegalovirus exposure and HLA in healthy donors. TCRdb keeps only in-frame clones here, not all; method: immunoSEQ multiplex PCR. Of about 140,000 clones in the sample, about 95% were seen once. What was sequenced was PBMCs. The receptor source for this set is a man aged 18 to 30 in good health and CMV-seropositive.

J is TRBJ1-1 and V is TRBV30; D is undetermined. Looked up from germline, CDR1 is GTSNPN and CDR2 is SVGIG (reference sequence). V lost 1 base, J lost 5 bases, and 20 bases lay in between. The CDR3 has 16 residues. In nucleotides, the CDR3 is TGTGCCTGGAGTGCTATTTACGTAAATCGAGGGACTGAAGCTTTCTTT. Translation: CAWSAIYVNRGTEAFF.

This rearrangement joins TRBV7-8 to TRBJ2-5, with 7 bases lining up with TRBD1. The CDR3 is 14 residues long. Germline V gene lookup returns CDR1 SGHVS and CDR2 FQNEAQ. J gave up 5 bases and V 2 bases, and 5 bases lay outside the gene matches. DNA of the CDR3: TGTGCCAGCAGCTTACAGACAGGGCGGGAGACCCAGTACTTC. Protein product: CASSLQTGRETQYF.

The chain couples TRBV29-1 to TRBJ2-7, with 9 positions matching TRBD2. The J segment lost 6 bases and the V segment lost 2 bases, leaving 8 bases of the junction unmatched. The CDR3 sequence is 14 residues long. CDR1 and CDR2 (germline): SQVTM, ANQGSEA. In DNA form, the CDR3 reads TGCAGCGTTGAAACGGCGGGAGGGCCGATCGAGCAGTACTTC. It encodes CSVETAGGPIEQYF.

This sequence joins TRBV19 and TRBJ1-1, with D possibly matching TRBD1 (6 bases). V shed 7 bases and J shed 4 bases, with 19 bases lying between them. This CDR3 comprises 15 residues. Germline CDR1 reads LNHDA; CDR2 reads SQIVND (reference sequence). CDR3 loop: CASNTPWGLSTEAFF. The CDR3 nucleotides are TGTGCCAGTAATACCCCCTGGGGGCTGAGCACTGAAGCTTTCTTT.

The J gene is TRBJ2-5, the V gene TRBV19; D ambiguous. The V gene lost 1 base and the J gene lost 4 bases, with 4 bases spanning the gap. The germline V gene has CDR1 LNHDA and CDR2 SQIVND (reference sequence). The length of the CDR3 is 12 residues. The CDR3 nucleotides read TGTGCCAGTAGTATAGGAGGAGAGACCCAGTACTTC. It translates to CASSIGGETQYF.

V usage is TRBV6-1 and J usage is TRBJ2-7, with 8 bases identical to TRBD1. CDR1 is MNHNS, CDR2 SASEGT, per germline. The junction had 6 bases not matched to a gene; V was cut back by 5 bases and J by 0 bases. The CDR3 has 15 amino acids. As DNA, the CDR3 is TGTGCCAGCAGTCAAGGACAGGGTTTCTCCTACGAGCAGTACTTC. Translating gives CASSQGQGFSYEQYF.

The chain joins TRBV5-6 to TRBJ1-2; 7 bases are shared with TRBD1. The length of the CDR3 is 16 residues. The germline gives CDR1 SGHDT, CDR2 YYEEEE. The ends lost 4 bases at V and 3 bases at J; junction bases unmatched: 12. CDR3 sequence (DNA): TGTGCCAGCAGCCCAGGACAGGCAGGCCCGTACTATGGCTACACCTTC. Amino acid sequence: CASSPGQAGPYYGYTF.

CDR3 bases: TGTGCCAGCAGTTGGGCCCCGGGGGAGCGAACCCACGAGCAGTACTTC. It codes for CASSWAPGERTHEQYF. The V and J genes are TRBV27 and TRBJ2-7, with D possibly matching TRBD2 (6 bases). Trimming took off 4 bases at V and 5 bases at J, with 21 bases between the two ends. The CDR3 has 16 amino acids. Germline CDR1 reads MNHEY; CDR2 reads SMNVEV (reference sequence).

V is TRBV2 and J is TRBJ2-3; D gene uncertain. V lost 7 bases, J lost 2 bases, and 13 bases lay in between. Per germline, CDR1 SNHLY and CDR2 FYNNEI. The CDR3 is made up of 14 amino acids. CDR3 bases: TGTGCCAGCAAAAATGCGTGGTCCACAGATACGCAGTATTTT. Its translation: CASKNAWSTDTQYF.

The chain recombines TRBV18 with TRBJ2-7; 7 nucleotides line up with TRBD1. Germline V gene sequence: CDR1 KGHSH, CDR2 LQKENI. The CDR3 has 13 amino acids. Trimming at V came to 4 bases and at J to 2 bases, leaving 2 bases not matched to a gene. CDR3 sequence (DNA): TGTGCCAGCTCACGACAGGGCACCTACGAGCAGTACTTC. Amino acids: CASSRQGTYEQYF.

The chain carries TRBV5-1 and TRBJ2-5, with 12 bases aligning to TRBD2. The CDR3 runs 15 residues. With V trimmed by 3 bases and J by 2 bases, 2 bases remained unmatched. Germline CDR1 is SGHRS and CDR2 is YFSETQ. The CDR3 spells CASSWTSGVQETQYF. As DNA, the CDR3 is TGCGCCAGCAGCTGGACTAGCGGGGTTCAAGAGACCCAGTACTTC.

The rearrangement uses TRBV6-5 and TRBJ1-3; the D is unclear. The CDR3 runs to 14 residues. Trimming took 5 bases from V and 7 from J, leaving 15 bases between them. Per the germline V gene, CDR1 is MNHEY and CDR2 is SVGAGI. This CDR3 is CASSPSRSGNTIYF. Here the CDR3 DNA reads TGTGCCAGCAGTCCTTCGAGGAGCGGCAACACCATATATTTT.

The gene calls are TRBV6-1 and TRBJ2-3; D is ambiguous. Per germline, CDR1 MNHNS and CDR2 SASEGT. The CDR3 consists of 11 residues. With 8 bases removed from V and 2 bases from J, the gap between germline ends came to 5 bases. The CDR3 coding sequence is TGTGCCAGCGAGTTCACAGATACGCAGTATTTT. This encodes CASEFTDTQYF.

The rearrangement joins TRBV7-9 to TRBJ1-4, with a possible D match to TRBD1 (5 bases). Germline V gene data show CDR1 as SEHNR and CDR2 as FQNEAQ (reference sequence). The ends were cut back, 3 bases at V and 7 bases at J, with 15 bases in the middle. The CDR3 loop spans 15 amino acids. The CDR3 DNA reads as TGTGCCAGCAGCTTCCTGGGACGGGAGGGTGAAAAACTGTTTTTT. Translating it yields CASSFLGREGEKLFF.

The J gene is TRBJ2-2, the V gene TRBV27, with 8 bases lining up with TRBD1. The CDR3 is 16 amino acids. V lost 3 bases and J lost 6; bases outside the gene matches: 9. Germline-derived CDR1 and CDR2 are MNHEY and SMNVEV (reference sequence). CDR3 sequence: CASSFVGRGRSGELFF. The CDR3 DNA reads TGTGCCAGCAGTTTTGTCGGCAGGGGGCGATCCGGGGAGCTGTTTTTT.

This chain links TRBV27 with TRBJ2-1, with 7 bases fitting TRBD2. Germline CDR1 and CDR2: MNHEY and SMNVEV (reference sequence). The CDR3 loop spans 16 amino acids. The V gene end was trimmed by 1 base and the J gene end by 1 base; junction bases not matched to a gene: 4. Written as DNA, the CDR3 is TGTGCCAGCAGTTTATTGGCGGGAGAGTCCTACAATGAGCAGTTCTTC. Translated, it gives CASSLLAGESYNEQFF.

This clone appeared a single time. V gene TRBV6-1 combines with J gene TRBJ1-5; 7 bases fit TRBD1. Germline V gives CDR1 MNHNS, CDR2 SASEGT. This CDR3 comprises 15 residues. Unmatched junction bases numbered 9, after V lost 6 bases and J lost 4 bases. DNA of the CDR3: TGTGCCAGCAGAATGGAGGGACAGTTTAATCAGCCCCAGCATTTT. This gives the protein CASRMEGQFNQPQHF.